The 9 T cell receptor beta chains in this list originate from one sample, sequenced in a study of T cells in Graves' hyperthyroidism and ophthalmopathy. TCR beta CDR3 region amplification was performed from RNA transcripts. When the TCR CDR3 underwent first-round RT-PCR, the HTBI primer set was used. TCRdb fed the multiplex PCR reads into MiXCR, producing one record per CDR3 protein. This sample has some 740,000 distinct CDR3 sequences, with 12% to 15% found just once. Material: blood. Receptors were obtained from a young woman with Graves' hyperthyroidism.

This clonotype was seen ten or more times. This chain joins TRBV30 and TRBJ1-1; 9 bases agree with TRBD1. V lost 5 bases, J lost 4 bases, and 11 bases stayed unmatched. Germline V gene data show CDR1 as GTSNPN and CDR2 as SVGIG (reference sequence). The CDR3 sequence is 15 residues long. The CDR3 region has the DNA TGTGCCTGGGATAGTCCGGGACAGGGAAGCACTGAAGCTTTCTTT. It is translated as CAWDSPGQGSTEAFF.

This clonotype was picked up a small number of times. The chain recombines TRBV6-5 with TRBJ2-4, with 7 bases fitting TRBD2. V trimming: 2 bases; J trimming: 8 bases; junction bases outside the gene matches: 3. CDR3 length: 13 residues. Germline values: CDR1 MNHEY, CDR2 SVGAGI. The CDR3 nucleotides are TGTGCCAGCAGTTACCTGGGGGGGGACATTCAGTACTTC. Its translation is CASSYLGGDIQYF.

This clonotype showed up many times. This chain joins TRBV13 and TRBJ2-7, with TRBD2 matching over 8 bases. V lost 7 bases to trimming and J lost 5 bases; unmatched junction nucleotides: 13. Germline-derived CDR1 and CDR2 are PRHDT and FYEKMQ (reference sequence). There are 15 residues in the CDR3. CDR3 amino acids: CASTPAGEKIHEQYF. CDR3 DNA: TGTGCCAGCACCCCAGCGGGGGAGAAAATCCACGAGCAGTACTTC.

This clonotype was picked up many times. The V and J genes are TRBV9 and TRBJ2-5; 13 nucleotides agree with TRBD2. The J segment lost 3 bases and the V segment lost 3 bases, leaving 8 bases of the junction unmatched. This CDR3 has 17 amino acids. The germline CDR1 and CDR2 sequences are SGDLS and YYNGEE. CDR3 coding DNA: TGTGCCAGCAGCGCTCCGGGAGGACTAGCGGGGGAAGAGACCCAGTACTTC. Translated: CASSAPGGLAGEETQYF.

The chain carries TRBV27 and TRBJ2-1; D may be TRBD1 or TRBD2 (5 bases each). This CDR3 is 15 amino acids long. The ends were cut back, 5 bases at V and 13 bases at J, with 24 bases in the middle. Germline V gives CDR1 MNHEY, CDR2 SMNVEV (reference sequence). In DNA form, the CDR3 reads TGTGCCAGCAGTCGCGAGGGGCAGGGTGGCTACGAACAGTTCTTC. Its protein is CASSREGQGGYEQFF.

Turning to this clonotype: A read error may be the cause here, since a much bigger clone is one base away. The rearrangement uses TRBV7-9 and TRBJ2-7, with D uncertain. The CDR3 extends over 11 amino acids. The germline V gene encodes CDR1 SEHNR and CDR2 FQNEAQ (reference sequence). Trimming left V 5 bases short and J 7 bases short, with 9 bases between. This CDR3 is CASSASREQYF. CDR3 nucleotide sequence: TGTGCCAGCAGCGCCTCGAGGGAGCAGTACTTC. Supplemented by reference TRBV7-9 and TRBJ2-7, the full variable domain reads DTGVSQNPRHKITKRGQNVTFRCDPISEHNRLYWYRQTLGQGPEFLTYFQNEAQLEKSRLLSDRFSAERPKGSFSTLEIQRTEQGDSAMYLCASSASREQYFGPGTRLTVT.

The chain uses TRBV24-1 and TRBJ2-1, with TRBD2 matching 13 bases. The germline CDR1 and CDR2 sequences are KGHDR and SFDVKD. The CDR3 sequence is 20 residues long. The V gene end was trimmed by 1 base and the J gene end by 2 bases; junction bases not matched to a gene: 10. The CDR3 is CATSDLRPPGTSGAYNEQFF. The CDR3 coding sequence is TGTGCCACCAGTGATTTAAGGCCCCCCGGGACTAGCGGGGCCTACAATGAGCAGTTCTTC.

The rearrangement uses TRBV15 and TRBJ2-2; D may be TRBD1 or TRBD2 (5 bases each). This CDR3 has 14 amino acids. Between the trimmed V and J ends, which lost 9 bases and 3 bases, there was a span of 14 bases. The germline V gene has CDR1 LNHNV and CDR2 YYDKDF (reference sequence). Here the CDR3 DNA reads TGTGCCACTGGGGACGGACTTTACACCGGGGAGCTGTTTTTT. It is translated as CATGDGLYTGELFF.

The chain links TRBV29-1 to TRBJ1-1; D call uncertain. The CDR3 is 13 amino acids. The V end was cut by 3 bases, the J end by 3 bases, with 11 bases between. Germline assignment: CDR1 SQVTM and CDR2 ANQGSEA. The CDR3 bases are TGCAGCGTTGAGAGACTAATGGACACTGAAGCTTTCTTT. Translating it yields CSVERLMDTEAFF.